Sequencing of this T cell receptor beta chain was carried out in a study of blood T cells in healthy people across ages. General observations from the study: The percentage of naive T cells correlated strongly with TCR beta diversity.

Notes on this clonotype: The antigen remains undetermined.

With a J-beta primer mix and a sample-barcoded 5' primer, a second PCR ran 7 to 11 cycles. TCRdb analysed the 5' RACE reads with MiXCR anew, one entry per CDR3 protein. The sample contains about 2 million distinct CDR3 sequences, less than 50% of which appear only once. This CDR3 comprises 14 residues. V lost 5 bases, J lost 7 bases, and 17 bases lay in between. Germline loops: CDR1 SGHAT, CDR2 FQNNGV. The TCR was taken from a woman in her 40s in good health. Sequenced material: blood. The rearrangement links TRBV11-2 to TRBJ1-1, with a weak D call TRBD1 (5 bases). CDR3 DNA sequence: TGTGCCAGCAGCCCGGTCTCCTCGGGGGATGAAGCTTTCTTT. It is translated as CASSPVSSGDEAFF.